Reported below is one T cell receptor beta chain. Its antigen is still unknown. PCR was performed using 60 Vbeta and 13 Jbeta primers. TCRdb keeps only in-frame clones here, not all; method: immunoSEQ multiplex PCR. The listing contains some 76,000 clones. This CDR3 contains 19 residues. V lost 1 base and J 8 bases, leaving 24 bases between the germline ends. Germline CDR1 and CDR2: MGHRA and YSYEKL. Each donor was nominally healthy when sampled (though unrecorded immune exposures were likely). This entry is derived from a study of cytomegalovirus exposure and HLA in healthy donors. Study-level points and caveats: Cytomegalovirus association was assigned to more than 150 TCR beta chains. Sequencing depth roughly uniform across donors was assumed in presence/absence analyses. A later analysis linked about 17,000 TCR beta sequences to HLA alleles at 0.05 false discovery rate.

Material for sequencing was PBMCs. This sequence originates from a female donor in good health and CMV-seropositive. The rearrangement uses TRBV4-1 and TRBJ1-6; D possibly corresponds to TRBD1 (6 bases). The CDR3 coding sequence is TGCGCCAGCAGCCAAGTAGTGGGAGCGCAGGGGACGATCCATTCACCCCTCCACTTT. This encodes CASSQVVGAQGTIHSPLHF.